These 27 T cell receptor beta chains originate from one sample sequenced in a study of cytomegalovirus exposure and HLA in healthy donors. The study ran its PCR with 60 Vbeta and 13 Jbeta primers. Libraries were prepared by immunoSEQ multiplex PCR; TCRdb keeps only in-frame clonotypes and omits some of them. The table lists fewer than 150,000 clones, roughly 76% of them singletons, with 1.2% in the top ten. The sample was PBMCs. These TCRs come from a female donor in good health and CMV-seronegative.

The chain carries TRBV19 and TRBJ1-1; D is possibly TRBD1 (6 bases). CDR3 size: 13 residues. Between the trimmed V and J ends, which lost 6 bases and 1 base, there was a span of 9 bases. The germline CDR1 and CDR2 sequences are LNHDA and SQIVND (reference sequence). Here the CDR3 reads CASSRDKNTEAFF. CDR3 DNA sequence: TGTGCCAGTAGCCGGGACAAGAACACTGAAGCTTTCTTT. Looking up the rest from reference TRBV19 and TRBJ1-1 gives the full variable domain: DGGITQSPKYLFRKEGQNVTLSCEQNLNHDAMYWYRQDPGQGLRLIYYSQIVNDFQKGDIAEGYSVSREKKESFPLTVTSAQKNPTAFYLCASSRDKNTEAFFGQGTRLTVV.

V and J are TRBV19 and TRBJ1-1, with 8 positions matching TRBD1. CDR3 length: 17 residues. V shed 6 bases, J shed 2 bases, and the junction held 14 bases outside the gene matches. Germline CDR1 LNHDA, CDR2 SQIVND (reference sequence). The CDR3 protein is CASSLRQGMNTNTEAFF. The DNA of the CDR3 is TGTGCCAGTAGCCTGAGACAGGGGATGAATACTAACACTGAAGCTTTCTTT.

This rearrangement joins TRBV6-1 to TRBJ1-5, with 7 bases fitting TRBD1. Trimming removed 5 bases from V and 0 bases from J; junction bases left unmatched: 4. This CDR3 contains 15 residues. Germline CDR1 and CDR2: MNHNS and SASEGT. DNA for the CDR3: TGTGCCAGCAGTTCTCAGGGGGTTAGCAATCAGCCCCAGCATTTT. The encoded protein is CASSSQGVSNQPQHF.

The gene calls are TRBV28 and TRBJ2-7, with 7 nucleotides matching TRBD2. The CDR3 totals 13 residues. Germline V lookup: CDR1 MDHEN, CDR2 SYDVKM. The trim removed 3 bases at V and 5 bases at J, leaving 4 bases unmatched. CDR3 nucleotide sequence: TGTGCCAGCAGTTTTAGGGAGGGAGACGAGCAGTACTTC. Translated: CASSFREGDEQYF.

This clone was recorded a few times. The chain employs TRBV5-1 and TRBJ1-1; 7 bases are a match to TRBD1. V was clipped by 6 bases and J by 5 bases; unmatched bases: 10. This CDR3 contains 14 residues. Germline values: CDR1 SGHRS, CDR2 YFSETQ. The CDR3 here is CASMEDRDWTEAFF. CDR3 DNA sequence: TGCGCCAGCATGGAAGACAGGGATTGGACTGAAGCTTTCTTT.

This rearrangement joins TRBV2 to TRBJ1-2; D not resolved. The CDR3 spans 13 residues. The V gene's germline CDR1 is SNHLY and CDR2 FYNNEI. V dropped 6 bases and J dropped 8 bases, with 16 bases sitting between them. CDR3 bases: TGTGCCAGCAGAGTCGGAGAAGGCCAAGGCTACACCTTC. Residues: CASRVGEGQGYTF. The complete variable domain, with remaining parts taken from reference TRBV2 and TRBJ1-2, reads EPEVTQTPSHQVTQMGQEVILRCVPISNHLYFYWYRQILGQKVEFLVSFYNNEISEKSEIFDDQFSVERPDGSNFTLKIRSTKLEDSAMYFCASRVGEGQGYTFGSGTRLTVV.

The chain recombines TRBV6-5 with TRBJ2-5, with a tentative D call TRBD2 (5 bases). This CDR3 is 14 amino acids long. Germline CDR1 is MNHEY and CDR2 is SVGAGI. V was trimmed by 4 bases and J by 3 bases, leaving 12 bases between them. CDR3 protein: CASSFHRLKETQYF. The CDR3 DNA follows: TGTGCCAGCAGTTTCCACCGACTAAAAGAGACCCAGTACTTC.

The table lists this clone with a few counts. The V and J genes are TRBV7-2 and TRBJ1-1; D perhaps matches TRBD1 (5 bases). V lost 5 bases to trimming and J lost 6 bases, with 19 bases between them. Per the germline V gene, CDR1 is SGHTA and CDR2 is FQGNSA. The length of the CDR3 is 15 residues. This CDR3 reads CASSPRGRARAEAFF. CDR3 nucleotides: TGTGCCAGCAGCCCACGCGGACGGGCCAGGGCTGAAGCTTTCTTT.

The chain has TRBV9 and TRBJ2-3; no clear D gene. This CDR3 has 16 residues. Germline values: CDR1 SGDLS, CDR2 YYNGEE. V was clipped by 0 bases and J by 0 bases, with 11 bases between them. DNA for the CDR3: TGTGCCAGCAGCGTAGGAGGTCTTCCCAGCACAGATACGCAGTATTTT. Translated, it gives CASSVGGLPSTDTQYF.

This chain uses TRBV7-9 with TRBJ1-4; no clear D gene. The CDR3 runs 15 residues. The germline V gene has CDR1 SEHNR and CDR2 FQNEAQ (reference sequence). V was trimmed by 1 base and J by 4 bases, leaving 10 bases between them. CDR3 in amino acids: CASSLVLVDNEKLFF. The CDR3 coding sequence is TGTGCCAGCAGCTTAGTTTTGGTAGATAATGAAAAACTGTTTTTT.

The chain uses TRBV28 and TRBJ2-7; no reliable D call. Per germline, CDR1 MDHEN and CDR2 SYDVKM. V was shortened by 5 bases and J by 0 bases, with 8 bases between the two germline ends. The CDR3 has 13 residues. CDR3 sequence: CASSDFSSYEQYF. CDR3 DNA sequence: TGTGCCAGCAGTGACTTCAGCTCCTACGAGCAGTACTTC.

The chain links TRBV6-5 to TRBJ2-5; D call uncertain. The CDR3 spans 12 residues. Trimming took off 4 bases at V and 2 bases at J, with 5 bases between the two ends. From germline, CDR1 is MNHEY and CDR2 SVGAGI. The CDR3 DNA reads as TGTGCCAGCAGTTCCGTACAAGAGACCCAGTACTTC. This encodes CASSSVQETQYF.

This chain connects TRBV18 to TRBJ1-2, with 8 nucleotides matching TRBD1. The CDR3 is made up of 13 amino acids. Trimming removed 6 bases from V and 6 bases from J; junction bases left unmatched: 6. Germline V lookup: CDR1 KGHSH, CDR2 LQKENI. In DNA form, the CDR3 reads TGTGCCAGCTCGGTTCCAGGGGGCGATGGCTACACCTTC. Translated: CASSVPGGDGYTF.

The V and J genes are TRBV29-1 and TRBJ2-7; TRBD1 is a possible D gene (7 bases). CDR3 length: 12 amino acids. Deletions cut 3 bases from V and 6 bases from J, with 12 bases between. Germline V lookup: CDR1 SQVTM, CDR2 ANQGSEA. This CDR3 reads CSVEEGAVEQYF. The CDR3 DNA is TGCAGCGTTGAGGAGGGGGCGGTCGAGCAGTACTTC.

V usage is TRBV11-2 and J usage is TRBJ2-1, with 7 positions matching TRBD2. Germline loops: CDR1 SGHAT, CDR2 FQNNGV. The CDR3 is 14 amino acids. The J segment lost 3 bases and the V segment lost 2 bases, leaving 1 base of the junction unmatched. The CDR3 DNA follows: TGTGCCAGCAGCTTAAGGGACTACTACAATGAGCAGTTCTTC. Its translation: CASSLRDYYNEQFF.

The chain uses TRBV14 and TRBJ2-2, with D maybe TRBD1 (5 bases). V lost 0 bases, J lost 5 bases, and 19 bases lay in between. Germline V gene sequence: CDR1 SGHDN, CDR2 FVKESK. The CDR3 is made up of 18 amino acids. The CDR3 region is CASSQEAVGAGRTGELFF. CDR3 in DNA: TGTGCCAGCAGCCAAGAGGCCGTTGGGGCAGGGCGAACCGGGGAGCTGTTTTTT.

This chain joins TRBV30 and TRBJ2-2; D possibly corresponds to TRBD1 (5 bases). Germline-derived CDR1 and CDR2 are GTSNPN and SVGIG (reference sequence). V lost 1 base and J lost 2, with 20 bases in between. The CDR3 is 18 residues long. The CDR3: CAWSGASKGRENTGELFF. The CDR3 bases are TGTGCCTGGAGTGGAGCATCGAAAGGCAGGGAAAACACCGGGGAGCTGTTTTTT.

The DNA for the CDR3 is TGTGCCAGCAGCGCTGACTCAGGGTTTGGGAATGAAAAACTGTTTTTT. Residues: CASSADSGFGNEKLFF. This chain connects TRBV9 to TRBJ1-4, with a weak D call TRBD1 (5 bases). Trimming cost V 3 bases and J 5 bases, with 17 bases left between them. Per the germline V gene, CDR1 is SGDLS and CDR2 is YYNGEE. The length of the CDR3 is 16 residues. Full variable domain (outside the CDR3, taken from reference TRBV9 and TRBJ1-4): DSGVTQTPKHLITATGQRVTLRCSPRSGDLSVYWYQQSLDQGLQFLIQYYNGEERAKGNILERFSAQQFPDLHSELNLSSLELGDSALYFCASSADSGFGNEKLFFGSGTQLSVL.

J is TRBJ1-1 and V is TRBV5-1; D ambiguous. Trimming cost V 0 bases and J 3 bases, with 6 bases left between them. Germline V gives CDR1 SGHRS, CDR2 YFSETQ. The CDR3 sequence is 13 residues long. The CDR3, as DNA: TGCGCCAGCAGCTTGGACCGGGACACTGAAGCTTTCTTT. Translating gives CASSLDRDTEAFF.

This chain links TRBV2 with TRBJ1-2; D unresolved. Germline V lookup: CDR1 SNHLY, CDR2 FYNNEI. Trimming removed 1 base from V and 3 bases from J, with 15 bases in between. The CDR3 has 16 residues. CDR3 residues: CASSEVVAGEDYGYTF. CDR3 DNA: TGTGCCAGCAGTGAAGTAGTGGCTGGCGAGGACTATGGCTACACCTTC. Looking up the rest from reference TRBV2 and TRBJ1-2 gives the full variable domain: EPEVTQTPSHQVTQMGQEVILRCVPISNHLYFYWYRQILGQKVEFLVSFYNNEISEKSEIFDDQFSVERPDGSNFTLKIRSTKLEDSAMYFCASSEVVAGEDYGYTFGSGTRLTVV.

V is TRBV11-2 and J is TRBJ2-5, with 10 bases that match TRBD2. This CDR3 has 18 residues. Trimming took 4 bases from V and 2 from J; bases not matched to a gene: 13. Germline V gene lookup returns CDR1 SGHAT and CDR2 FQNNGV. The CDR3 protein is CASSSLGASGGLQETQYF. In nucleotides, the CDR3 is TGTGCCAGCAGCTCACTAGGAGCTAGCGGGGGACTTCAAGAGACCCAGTACTTC.

The rearrangement uses TRBV11-3 and TRBJ2-1; 12 bases are shared with TRBD2. The CDR3 is made up of 18 amino acids. From germline, CDR1 is SGHNT and CDR2 YENEEA. The V and J ends lost 1 base and 4 bases, in that order; junction bases with no gene match: 8. The CDR3 DNA follows: TGTGCCAGCAGCTTAGGGCTTTTCGGGACTAGCGGGTACAATGAGCAGTTCTTC. This codes for CASSLGLFGTSGYNEQFF.

The chain is built from TRBV28 and TRBJ1-4, with unresolved D. Trimming cost V 8 bases and J 4 bases, with 11 bases left between them. This CDR3 comprises 13 residues. Germline loops: CDR1 MDHEN, CDR2 SYDVKM. CDR3 sequence: CASEDGLNEKLFF. CDR3 in DNA: TGTGCCAGCGAGGACGGACTTAATGAAAAACTGTTTTTT.

The J gene is TRBJ2-6, the V gene TRBV4-2; D remains unclear. The germline V gene encodes CDR1 LGHNA and CDR2 YNFKEQ. The V end lost 4 bases, the J end lost 0 bases, and 7 bases lay between the germline ends. This CDR3 spans 15 amino acids. The CDR3 DNA reads as TGTGCCAGCAGCCTAACAGTCTCTGGGGCCAACGTCCTGACTTTC. Its translation: CASSLTVSGANVLTF.

This clone was counted only a few times. The genes are TRBV5-4 and TRBJ2-5; D is ambiguous. The CDR3 is 14 amino acids. V was pared by 4 bases and J by 3 bases, with 13 bases between. Germline CDR1 reads SGHNT; CDR2 reads YYREEE (reference sequence). The chain's CDR3 is CASSTTEDKETQYF. CDR3 DNA: TGTGCCAGCAGCACGACTGAGGATAAAGAGACCCAGTACTTC.

The CDR3 nucleotides are TGTGCCAGCAGTTCACGACTAGCGGGGGTAGCGGGTGGCAATGAGCAGTTCTTC. Its translation: CASSSRLAGVAGGNEQFF. The rearrangement joins TRBV2 to TRBJ2-1, with 12 bases lining up with TRBD2. The germline CDR1 and CDR2 sequences are SNHLY and FYNNEI. The trim removed 5 bases at V and 6 bases at J, leaving 14 bases unmatched. The CDR3 is 18 residues long.

The chain uses TRBV6-1 and TRBJ1-1; 10 nucleotides line up with TRBD1. V shed 6 bases and J 9 bases; nucleotides not matched to a gene: 10. The CDR3 covers 14 residues. The germline gives CDR1 MNHNS, CDR2 SASEGT. Here the CDR3 reads CASRQSGTGEKAFF. The CDR3, as DNA: TGTGCCAGCAGGCAATCCGGGACAGGGGAAAAAGCTTTCTTT.